The next 5 T cell receptor beta chains were all read from a single sample in a study of CD8 T cells in Susac syndrome (dated by TCRdb to the late 2010s). Library method: the immunoSEQ multiplex PCR assay. RNA was extracted with the RNeasy kit and about 0.5 to 1 ug was reverse transcribed using random hexamers. The public reads were reprocessed in TCRdb via fastp at Q25 and MiXCR, keeping in-frame beta chains. Rows are combined by CDR3 protein, so each entry shows the most common genes and DNA. This sample is represented by about 120,000 distinct CDR3 sequences; around 94% of them were singletons. Jointly, the top ten make up more than 0.25% of the sample. The sequencing input was CD8+ T cells from PBMCs. These receptors were taken from a human donor with Susac syndrome.

The chain uses TRBV18 and TRBJ1-5, with D hard to call. This CDR3 has 12 amino acids. Germline V gene lookup returns CDR1 KGHSH and CDR2 LQKENI. Deletions cut 0 bases from V and 6 bases from J, with 3 bases between. DNA of the CDR3: TGTGCCAGCTCACCACCACGTCAGCCCCAGCATTTT. It encodes CASSPPRQPQHF. Based on the CDR3 plus reference TRBV18 and TRBJ1-5, the full variable domain is NAGVMQNPRHLVRRRGQEARLRCSPMKGHSHVYWYRQLPEEGLKFMVYLQKENIIDESGMPKERFSAEFPKEGPSILRIQQVVRGDSAAYFCASSPPRQPQHFGDGTRLSIL.

The V gene is TRBV9, the J gene TRBJ2-7, with D perhaps TRBD2 (6 bases). CDR3 length equals 14 residues. Germline CDR1 is SGDLS and CDR2 is YYNGEE. V lost 2 bases and J 3 bases, leaving 12 bases between the germline ends. The DNA of the CDR3 is TGTGCCAGCAGCGTCGGTAGCGGATACTACGAGCAGTACTTC. It translates to CASSVGSGYYEQYF. Looking up the rest from reference TRBV9 and TRBJ2-7 gives the full variable domain: DSGVTQTPKHLITATGQRVTLRCSPRSGDLSVYWYQQSLDQGLQFLIQYYNGEERAKGNILERFSAQQFPDLHSELNLSSLELGDSALYFCASSVGSGYYEQYFGPGTRLTVT.

The rearrangement uses TRBV6-2 or TRBV6-3 and TRBJ2-5; D is ambiguous. The assigned J gene may be wrong: the sequence end matches TRBJ2-7 better. CDR3 length: 11 residues. Germline V CDR1 and CDR2: MNHEY, SVGEGT. CDR3 in amino acids: CASAVGNEQYF. CDR3 DNA: TGTGCCAGCGCGGTTGGAAACGAGCAGTACTTC.

The chain employs TRBV27 and TRBJ2-5; 12 bases align to TRBD1. The length of the CDR3 is 17 residues. Germline CDR1 MNHEY, CDR2 SMNVEV (reference sequence). The V segment lost 7 bases and the J segment 5 bases; nucleotides outside the gene matches: 14. The CDR3 nucleotides are TGTGCCAGCACCACTTACCGCCGGGACAGGGGGCTGGAGACCCAGTACTTC. Protein: CASTTYRRDRGLETQYF.

As for this clonotype: A read error may account for a junction end that differs from germline. The chain joins TRBV13 to TRBJ2-7; D call uncertain. The CDR3 length is 12 residues. Germline CDR1 PRHDT, CDR2 FYEKMQ (reference sequence). CDR3 nucleotides: TGTGCCAGCAGCCTCCAGTCCTCCGAGCAGTACTTC. Amino acid sequence: CASSLQSSEQYF.